This TCR beta chain was found in a study of immune cell composition in non-small cell lung cancer. Study outcomes and limitations: Around 75% of squamous and under 35% of adenocarcinoma cases had tumour-associated clones >0.5%. Shared sequences between tumour-reactive and dominant in vivo clones were not proven.

The repertoire was sequenced with immunoSEQ multiplex PCR; TCRdb's copy has only in-frame clones and lacks some. The table includes fewer than 4,000 clones, roughly 70% detected once. Concerning this clone itself: Its specificity is not known.

CDR3 size: 15 residues. Germline-derived CDR1 and CDR2 are SGHRS and YFSETQ. The V and J ends lost 4 bases and 6 bases respectively, with 16 bases between them. Specimen: lung tumor tissue. The rearrangement links TRBV5-1 to TRBJ1-4; weak D call: TRBD1 (5 bases). The TCR originated in a human donor with non-small cell lung cancer. CDR3 DNA sequence: TGCGCCAGCAGCCCCCTCGGCAGGGCAGATGAAAAACTGTTTTTT. Amino acids: CASSPLGRADEKLFF.